The clone carrying this TCR beta chain was counted at least ten times. This specimen comes from a study of neurological immune-mediated disorders. Synthesis of cDNA was accomplished via 5'RACE employing 10-nucleotide random UMIs. Using its own MiXCR run on the 5' RACE reads, TCRdb lists one record per CDR3 protein. This table has about 40,000 distinct CDR3 sequences, approximately 14% appearing once. The germline V and J ends were trimmed by 0 bases and 0 bases, with 12 bases remaining between them. The CDR3 consists of 17 residues. Germline V gene sequence: CDR1 MGHRA, CDR2 YSYEKL. This chain joins TRBV4-1 and TRBJ1-3; no firm D call. This sequence originates from a woman aged 55-70 years with HTLV-1-associated myelopathy (HAM/TSP). Input material: CD4+ T cells from blood. For the CDR3, the DNA is TGCGCCAGCAGCCAAGATTACCCAGGCGTCTCTGGAAACACCATATATTTT. This translates into CASSQDYPGVSGNTIYF.